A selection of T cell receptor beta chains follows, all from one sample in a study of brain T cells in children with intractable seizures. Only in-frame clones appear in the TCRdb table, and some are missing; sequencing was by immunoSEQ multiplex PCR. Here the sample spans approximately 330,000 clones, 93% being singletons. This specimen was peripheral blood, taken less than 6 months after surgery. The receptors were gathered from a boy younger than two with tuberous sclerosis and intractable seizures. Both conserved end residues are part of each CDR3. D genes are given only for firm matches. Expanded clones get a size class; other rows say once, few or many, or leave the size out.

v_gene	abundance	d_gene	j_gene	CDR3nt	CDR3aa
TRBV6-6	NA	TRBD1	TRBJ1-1	TGTGCCAGCAGTCCCCCTCATGATCGTAGGACAGGGATGAACACTGAAGCTTTCTTT	CASSPPHDRRTGMNTEAFF
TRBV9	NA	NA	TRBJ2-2	TGTGCCAGCAGCGTAGTAAGGTCCGGGGAGCTGTTTTTT	CASSVVRSGELFF
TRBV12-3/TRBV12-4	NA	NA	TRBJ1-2	TGTGCCAGCAGTCAGGGCAGGGTGAATGGCTACACCTTC	CASSQGRVNGYTF
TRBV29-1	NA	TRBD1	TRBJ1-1	TGCAGCGTAGGGGGCTCTGAAGCTTTCTTT	CSVGGSEAFF
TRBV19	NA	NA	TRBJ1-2	TGTGCCAGTAGTTCAGGGCTCAGTGGCTACACCTTC	CASSSGLSGYTF
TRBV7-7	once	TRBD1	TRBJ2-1	TGTGCTAGCAGTCCCGGACAGGGTCTATACAATGAGCAGTTCTTC	CASSPGQGLYNEQFF
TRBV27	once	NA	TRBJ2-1	TGTGCCAGCAGGAGCCGGGACAACTACAATGAGCAGTTCTTC	CASRSRDNYNEQFF
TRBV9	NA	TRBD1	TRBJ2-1	TGTGCCAGCAGCGCGACCGGGACAGGGGTCAATGAGCAGTTCTTC	CASSATGTGVNEQFF
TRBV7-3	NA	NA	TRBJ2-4	TGTGCCTCAACGTCAGGGAACATTCAGTACTTC	CASTSGNIQYF
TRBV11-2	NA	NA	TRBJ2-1	TGTGCCAGCAGCTCCTCTCCGGAGTACAATGAGCAGTTCTTC	CASSSSPEYNEQFF
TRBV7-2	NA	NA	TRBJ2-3	TGTGCCAGCAGCCTCGAGCCGCAGATCACAGATACGCAGTATTTT	CASSLEPQITDTQYF
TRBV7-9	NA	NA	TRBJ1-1	TGTGCCAGCGCCGGCAGGACCCATGAAGCTTTCTTT	CASAGRTHEAFF
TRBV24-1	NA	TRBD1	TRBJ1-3	TGTGCCACCAGTGATTTCGACAGGGCTGGAAACACCATATATTTT	CATSDFDRAGNTIYF
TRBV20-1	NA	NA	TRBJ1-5	TGCAGTGCTAGAGATCGGGGCCGAGGGCATTTT	CSARDRGRGHF
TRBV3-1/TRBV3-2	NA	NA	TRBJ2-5	TGTGCCAGCAGCCAAGAAAAGTCTGCCCGGGAAAGGGCCCAGTACTTC	CASSQEKSARERAQYF
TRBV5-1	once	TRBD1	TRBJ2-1	TGCGCCAGCAGTCAAACAATGACAGGGAGCTCCTACAATGAGCAGTTCTTC	CASSQTMTGSSYNEQFF
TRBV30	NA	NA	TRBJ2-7	TGTGCCTGGGGTGACGGAGGGGCCCGCGAGCAGTACTTC	CAWGDGGAREQYF
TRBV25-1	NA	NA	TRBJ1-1	TGTGCCAGCAGTGAATTGGGAGGGCCCCGGGGCGCCGGCACTGAAGCTTTCTTT	CASSELGGPRGAGTEAFF
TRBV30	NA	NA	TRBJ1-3	TGTGCCTGGAGTCTTCTCGAGCTGGTTGGAAACACCATATATTTT	CAWSLLELVGNTIYF
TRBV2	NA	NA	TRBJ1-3	TGTGCCACCAGACAGTCTGGAAACACCATATATTTT	CATRQSGNTIYF
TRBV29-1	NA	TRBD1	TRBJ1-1	TGCAGCGTTTTTCAGGACAGGGGAAGTCGCTTCTTT	CSVFQDRGSRFF
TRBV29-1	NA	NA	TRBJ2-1	TGCAGCGTTGCCGCAGGGAGCTCCTACAATGAGCAGTTCTTC	CSVAAGSSYNEQFF
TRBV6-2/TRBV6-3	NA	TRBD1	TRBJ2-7	TGTGCCAGCAGTGAGATAGCTACGGACAGGGGGGCCTACGAGCAGTACTTC	CASSEIATDRGAYEQYF
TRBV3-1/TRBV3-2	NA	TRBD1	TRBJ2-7	TGTGCCAGCAGCCAAGATAGAGGGACAGACTCGTACTTC	CASSQDRGTDSYF
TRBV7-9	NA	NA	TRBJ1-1	TGTGCCAGCAGCTTAGCTGTACGGGGTACTGAAGCTTTCTTT	CASSLAVRGTEAFF
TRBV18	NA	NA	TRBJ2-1	TGTGCCAGCTCACCACTATTACCCGGGACTTCATCCTACAATGAGCAGTTCTTC	CASSPLLPGTSSYNEQFF
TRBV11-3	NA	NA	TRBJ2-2	TGTGCCAGCAGCTTACGGGGCGGTCCCGCCGGGGAGCTGTTTTTT	CASSLRGGPAGELFF
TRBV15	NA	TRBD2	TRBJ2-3	TGTGCCACCAGCAGAGATAGGACTAGCGGGGGCACAGATACGCAGTATTTT	CATSRDRTSGGTDTQYF
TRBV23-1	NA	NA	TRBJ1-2	TGCGCCAGCAGTTTACAGTCGGGGACTAACTATGGCTACACCTTC	CASSLQSGTNYGYTF
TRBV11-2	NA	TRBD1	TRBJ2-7	TGTGCCAGCAGTCCCGGGACAGTGTTCTACGAGCAGTACTTC	CASSPGTVFYEQYF
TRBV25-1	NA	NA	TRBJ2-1	TGTGCCAGCAGTGAATATGGGAAGAAGAATGAGCAGTTCTTC	CASSEYGKKNEQFF
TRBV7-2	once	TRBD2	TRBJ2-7	TGTGCCAGCAGCTACCGAGCGGGAGGGCCCTACGAGCAGTACTTC	CASSYRAGGPYEQYF
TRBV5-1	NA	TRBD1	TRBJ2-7	TGCGCCAGCAGCTTAGACAGGGCCTACGAGCAGTACTTC	CASSLDRAYEQYF
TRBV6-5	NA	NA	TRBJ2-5	TGTGCCAGCAGGAGGGGGGGAGAGACCCAGTACTTC	CASRRGGETQYF
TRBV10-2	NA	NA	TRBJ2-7	TGCGCCAGCAGACCCCAGCAATACGAGCAGTACTTC	CASRPQQYEQYF
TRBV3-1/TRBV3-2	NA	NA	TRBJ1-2	TGTGCCAGCAGCCAAGACGGGCTTTATGGCTACACCTTC	CASSQDGLYGYTF
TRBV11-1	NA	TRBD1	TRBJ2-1	TGTGCCAGCACCAAACAGGGGTTGTTTGAGAATGAGCAGTTCTTC	CASTKQGLFENEQFF
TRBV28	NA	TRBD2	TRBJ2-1	TGTGCCAGCAGTTTATCGACTAGCGTCGATGAGCAGTTCTTC	CASSLSTSVDEQFF
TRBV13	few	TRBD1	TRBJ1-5	TGTGCCAGCAGCCGCGGACAGGGGGCGAACAATCAGCCCCAGCATTTT	CASSRGQGANNQPQHF
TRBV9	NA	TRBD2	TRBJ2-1	TGTGCCAGCAGCGTTCACCGGGAGGGCTACAATGAGCAGTTCTTC	CASSVHREGYNEQFF
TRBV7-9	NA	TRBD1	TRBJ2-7	TGTGCCAGCAGCTCCCGGGACAGGGCATACGAGCAGTACTTC	CASSSRDRAYEQYF